This is a list of T cell receptor beta chains from one sample in a study of control samples from healthy donors and cancer patients. The protocol was immunoSEQ multiplex PCR, while the TCRdb copy is restricted to in-frame clones and leaves out a portion. The sample includes 45,000 to 60,000 clones, roughly 87% seen only once; the top ten take 11% to 15%. Specimen: PBMCs. The receptor set was obtained from a man in his 60s with head and neck cancer. The CDR3 runs from the conserved cysteine through the conserved F or W. D genes are given only for firm matches. Clone size, where shown, is once, few, many, or a class for clones that have expanded.

clone size: .; V gene: TRBV9; J gene: TRBJ2-5; D gene: TRBD2; CDR3 protein: CASSVAGGPETQYF; CDR3 DNA: TGTGCCAGCAGCGTAGCGGGGGGGCCGGAGACCCAGTACTTC
clone size: .; V gene: TRBV19; J gene: TRBJ2-2; D gene: .; CDR3 protein: CASSSSGFGGELFF; CDR3 DNA: TGTGCCAGTAGTAGTTCGGGGTTCGGCGGGGAGCTGTTTTTT
clone size: .; V gene: TRBV15; J gene: TRBJ1-6; D gene: .; CDR3 protein: CATSRTLEGYGSPLHF; CDR3 DNA: TGTGCCACCAGCAGGACCCTAGAGGGGTATGGTTCACCCCTCCACTTT
clone size: .; V gene: TRBV4-3; J gene: TRBJ1-1; D gene: .; CDR3 protein: CASSQIGQTNTEAFF; CDR3 DNA: TGCGCCAGCAGCCAGATTGGACAGACGAACACTGAAGCTTTCTTT
clone size: .; V gene: TRBV5-1; J gene: TRBJ2-3; D gene: .; CDR3 protein: CASSGSGRVGSTDTQYF; CDR3 DNA: TGCGCCAGCAGCGGATCCGGGCGCGTCGGGAGCACAGATACGCAGTATTTT
clone size: .; V gene: TRBV3-1/TRBV3-2; J gene: TRBJ2-7; D gene: TRBD2; CDR3 protein: CASSLPGAGANEQYF; CDR3 DNA: TGTGCCAGCAGCCTCCCGGGAGCGGGGGCAAACGAGCAGTACTTC
clone size: .; V gene: TRBV4-3; J gene: TRBJ1-3; D gene: .; CDR3 protein: CASSQEFYSGNTIYF; CDR3 DNA: TGCGCCAGCAGCCAAGAATTTTACTCTGGAAACACCATATATTTT
clone size: once; V gene: TRBV7-2; J gene: TRBJ2-5; D gene: TRBD2; CDR3 protein: CASSLGAGGHETQYF; CDR3 DNA: TGTGCCAGCAGCTTAGGAGCGGGGGGGCATGAGACCCAGTACTTC
clone size: .; V gene: TRBV13; J gene: TRBJ2-1; D gene: .; CDR3 protein: CASSFSHSNEQFF; CDR3 DNA: TGTGCCAGCAGCTTTTCGCATAGCAATGAGCAGTTCTTC
clone size: .; V gene: TRBV6-7; J gene: TRBJ2-6; D gene: .; CDR3 protein: CASNNGNREHVLTF; CDR3 DNA: TGTGCCAGCAACAACGGGAACAGGGAACACGTCCTGACTTTC
clone size: .; V gene: TRBV4-1; J gene: TRBJ2-7; D gene: .; CDR3 protein: CASSQVLKGGYYEQYF; CDR3 DNA: TGCGCCAGCAGCCAAGTACTGAAAGGGGGTTACTACGAGCAGTACTTC
clone size: .; V gene: TRBV7-2; J gene: TRBJ1-6; D gene: .; CDR3 protein: CASSLDSTGKSPLHF; CDR3 DNA: TGTGCCAGCAGCTTAGATAGTACAGGGAAATCACCCCTCCACTTT
clone size: .; V gene: TRBV7-8; J gene: TRBJ2-3; D gene: TRBD1; CDR3 protein: CASSFSVRGPGDTQYF; CDR3 DNA: TGTGCCAGCAGCTTCTCCGTCAGGGGGCCGGGGGATACGCAGTATTTT
clone size: once; V gene: TRBV5-1; J gene: TRBJ1-6; D gene: .; CDR3 protein: CASSLGSFGDSPLHF; CDR3 DNA: TGCGCCAGCAGCTTGGGGTCGTTTGGTGATTCACCCCTCCACTTT
clone size: few; V gene: TRBV5-1; J gene: TRBJ2-5; D gene: .; CDR3 protein: CASSLDLAGTQYF; CDR3 DNA: TGCGCCAGCAGCTTGGACTTAGCAGGGACCCAGTACTTC
clone size: .; V gene: TRBV6-2/TRBV6-3; J gene: TRBJ2-1; D gene: .; CDR3 protein: CASSYSGTPDEQFF; CDR3 DNA: TGTGCCAGCAGTTATTCGGGTACCCCGGATGAGCAGTTCTTC
clone size: .; V gene: TRBV2; J gene: TRBJ2-3; D gene: TRBD2; CDR3 protein: CASNIAGTTDTQYF; CDR3 DNA: TGTGCCAGCAACATAGCGGGAACCACAGATACGCAGTATTTT
clone size: .; V gene: TRBV4-2; J gene: TRBJ2-7; D gene: .; CDR3 protein: CASSRDSLRGGKDEQYF; CDR3 DNA: TGTGCCAGCAGCAGGGACAGCCTTAGGGGAGGGAAGGACGAGCAGTACTTC
clone size: .; V gene: TRBV10-1; J gene: TRBJ2-7; D gene: .; CDR3 protein: CARAGRVIYEQYF; CDR3 DNA: TGCGCCAGAGCAGGCAGGGTGATCTACGAGCAGTACTTC
clone size: .; V gene: TRBV6-5; J gene: TRBJ1-2; D gene: TRBD1; CDR3 protein: CASSKGQGNYGYTF; CDR3 DNA: TGTGCCAGCAGTAAGGGACAGGGGAACTATGGCTACACCTTC
clone size: .; V gene: TRBV4-1; J gene: TRBJ1-2; D gene: .; CDR3 protein: CASSQETFRVNYGYTF; CDR3 DNA: TGCGCCAGCAGCCAGGAGACTTTCAGGGTTAACTATGGCTACACCTTC
clone size: .; V gene: TRBV29-1; J gene: TRBJ2-1; D gene: .; CDR3 protein: CSVAVGPSSYNEQFF; CDR3 DNA: TGCAGCGTTGCCGTGGGTCCAAGCTCCTACAATGAGCAGTTCTTC
clone size: .; V gene: TRBV6-1; J gene: TRBJ1-4; D gene: .; CDR3 protein: CASSDFLRSGDEKLFF; CDR3 DNA: TGTGCCAGCAGTGATTTTCTGCGCAGCGGGGATGAAAAACTGTTTTTT
clone size: once; V gene: TRBV19; J gene: TRBJ2-5; D gene: TRBD1; CDR3 protein: CASSTGQGGETQYF; CDR3 DNA: TGTGCCAGTAGTACCGGACAGGGGGGAGAGACCCAGTACTTC
clone size: .; V gene: TRBV7-8; J gene: TRBJ1-6; D gene: TRBD1; CDR3 protein: CASSLRSGTGVSNSPLHF; CDR3 DNA: TGTGCCAGCAGCCTAAGATCCGGGACAGGGGTTTCTAATTCACCCCTCCACTTT
clone size: .; V gene: TRBV10-3; J gene: TRBJ2-3; D gene: TRBD2; CDR3 protein: CAISDAGGAYLDTQYF; CDR3 DNA: TGTGCCATCAGTGACGCGGGGGGGGCCTACCTGGATACGCAGTATTTT
clone size: .; V gene: TRBV19; J gene: TRBJ1-2; D gene: .; CDR3 protein: CASSEDGYGYTF; CDR3 DNA: TGTGCCAGTAGTGAGGACGGCTATGGCTACACCTTC
clone size: .; V gene: TRBV10-3; J gene: TRBJ1-1; D gene: TRBD1; CDR3 protein: CAISLTGGETEAFF; CDR3 DNA: TGTGCCATCAGCCTCACAGGGGGCGAGACTGAAGCTTTCTTT
clone size: .; V gene: TRBV11-2; J gene: TRBJ2-5; D gene: TRBD2; CDR3 protein: CASSLGWRGGRETQYF; CDR3 DNA: TGTGCCAGCAGCTTAGGTTGGCGGGGGGGCCGAGAGACCCAGTACTTC